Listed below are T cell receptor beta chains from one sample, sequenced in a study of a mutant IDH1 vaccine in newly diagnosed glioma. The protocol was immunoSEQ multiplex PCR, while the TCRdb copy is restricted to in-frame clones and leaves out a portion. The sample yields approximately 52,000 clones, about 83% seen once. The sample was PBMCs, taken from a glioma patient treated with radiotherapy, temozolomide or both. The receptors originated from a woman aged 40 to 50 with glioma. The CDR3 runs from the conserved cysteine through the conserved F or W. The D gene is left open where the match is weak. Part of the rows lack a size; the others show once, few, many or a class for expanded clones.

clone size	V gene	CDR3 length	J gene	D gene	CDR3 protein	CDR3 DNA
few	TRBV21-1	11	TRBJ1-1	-	CARRENTEAFF	TGTGCCAGGAGGGAGAACACTGAAGCTTTCTTT
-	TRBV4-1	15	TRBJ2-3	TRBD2	CASSPTSGPADTQYF	TGCGCCAGCAGCCCCACTAGCGGGCCAGCGGATACGCAGTATTTT
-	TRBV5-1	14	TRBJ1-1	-	CASSLNGRNTEAFF	TGCGCCAGCAGCTTAAATGGCAGGAACACTGAAGCTTTCTTT
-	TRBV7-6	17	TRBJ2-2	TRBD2	CASSLGAGGPGTGELFF	TGTGCCAGCAGCTTAGGAGCGGGGGGGCCAGGCACCGGGGAGCTGTTTTTT
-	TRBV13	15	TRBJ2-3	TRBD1	CASSFSGGGEDTQYF	TGTGCCAGCAGCTTTTCAGGGGGCGGGGAGGATACGCAGTATTTT
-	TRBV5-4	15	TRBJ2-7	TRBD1	CASSFNRGSGYEQYF	TGTGCCAGCAGCTTTAACAGGGGGTCGGGCTACGAGCAGTACTTC
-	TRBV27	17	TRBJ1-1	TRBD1	CASSSSRDRGLNTEAFF	TGTGCCAGCAGTTCCTCCCGGGACAGGGGGCTGAACACTGAAGCTTTCTTT
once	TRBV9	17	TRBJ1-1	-	CASSVGGAGARDTEAFF	TGTGCCAGCAGCGTAGGGGGGGCCGGCGCTCGGGACACTGAAGCTTTCTTT
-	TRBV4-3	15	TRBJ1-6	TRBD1	CASRPDRASDSPLHF	TGCGCCAGCAGACCCGACAGGGCTTCGGATTCACCCCTCCACTTT
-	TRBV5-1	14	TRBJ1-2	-	CASSLEGPFFSYTF	TGCGCCAGCAGCTTGGAGGGCCCCTTCTTTAGCTACACCTTC
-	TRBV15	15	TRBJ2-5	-	CATSRGDGGQETQYF	TGTGCCACCAGCAGAGGCGACGGGGGACAAGAGACCCAGTACTTC
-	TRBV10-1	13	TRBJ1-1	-	CASSKTGNTEAFF	TGCGCCAGCAGTAAAACAGGGAACACTGAAGCTTTCTTT
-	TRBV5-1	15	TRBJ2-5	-	CASSFLGTDLETQYF	TGCGCCAGCAGCTTCCTCGGGACGGACTTGGAGACCCAGTACTTC
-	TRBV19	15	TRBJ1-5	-	CASKEAPMGNQPQHF	TGTGCCAGTAAGGAGGCCCCGATGGGCAATCAGCCCCAGCATTTT
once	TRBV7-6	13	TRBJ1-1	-	CASSLGTYTEAFF	TGTGCCAGCAGCTTAGGGACATACACTGAAGCTTTCTTT
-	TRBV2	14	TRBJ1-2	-	CASSEAPFNYGYTF	TGTGCCAGCTCCGAAGCACCTTTTAACTATGGCTACACCTTC
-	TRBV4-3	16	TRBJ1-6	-	CASSQGSFGSGSPLHF	TGCGCCAGCAGCCAAGGGAGTTTCGGATCCGGCTCACCCCTCCACTTT
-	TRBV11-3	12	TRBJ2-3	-	CASSLFPDTQYF	TGTGCCAGCAGCTTATTTCCAGATACGCAGTATTTT
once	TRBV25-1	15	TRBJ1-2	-	CASSEFDSGDYGYTF	TGTGCCAGCAGTGAATTCGACTCGGGAGACTATGGCTACACCTTC
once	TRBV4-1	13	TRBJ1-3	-	CASSPMGQATIYF	TGCGCCAGCAGTCCTATGGGGCAGGCCACCATATATTTT
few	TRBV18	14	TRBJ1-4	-	CASSGGATNEKLFF	TGTGCCAGCTCCGGGGGCGCGACTAATGAAAAACTGTTTTTT
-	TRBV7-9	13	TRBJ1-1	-	CASIEGRGVKAFF	TGTGCCAGCATAGAAGGGCGAGGGGTGAAAGCTTTCTTT
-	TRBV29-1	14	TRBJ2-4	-	CSVSDTLAKNIQYF	TGCAGCGTCTCCGACACGTTAGCCAAAAACATTCAGTACTTC
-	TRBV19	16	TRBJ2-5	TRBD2	CASSIRLASRQETQYF	TGTGCCAGTAGTATCAGACTAGCCTCGCGGCAAGAGACCCAGTACTTC
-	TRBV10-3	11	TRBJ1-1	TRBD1	CATGTGSEAFF	TGTGCCACGGGGACAGGCTCTGAAGCTTTCTTT
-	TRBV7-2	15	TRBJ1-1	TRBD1	CASSISTGVNTEAFF	TGTGCCAGCAGCATCTCGACAGGGGTGAACACTGAAGCTTTCTTT
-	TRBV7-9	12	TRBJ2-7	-	CASSLQGYEQYF	TGTGCCAGCAGCTTACAGGGTTACGAGCAGTACTTC
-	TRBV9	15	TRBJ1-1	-	CASSGETGLNTEAFF	TGTGCCAGCAGCGGGGAGACAGGCCTTAACACTGAAGCTTTCTTT
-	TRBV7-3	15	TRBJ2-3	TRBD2	CASSLEGTIRHTQYF	TGTGCCAGCAGCTTAGAGGGGACTATTAGGCATACGCAGTATTTT
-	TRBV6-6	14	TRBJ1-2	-	CASGGEAVLYGYTF	TGTGCCAGCGGGGGTGAGGCGGTGCTCTATGGCTACACCTTC
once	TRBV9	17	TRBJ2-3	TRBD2	CASSFTLLAGGINTQYF	TGTGCCAGCAGCTTCACTCTACTAGCGGGGGGTATAAATACGCAGTATTTT
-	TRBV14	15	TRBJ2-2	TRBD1	CASRQTGRGTGELFF	TGTGCCAGCAGGCAGACAGGGAGAGGGACCGGGGAGCTGTTTTTT
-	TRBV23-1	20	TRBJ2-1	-	CASPQRGINGTRANYNEQFF	TGCGCCAGCCCTCAAAGGGGCATTAATGGGACCCGGGCAAACTACAATGAGCAGTTCTTC
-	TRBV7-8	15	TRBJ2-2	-	CASSLVGGLGGELFF	TGTGCCAGCAGCTTAGTGGGGGGGCTAGGCGGGGAGCTGTTTTTT
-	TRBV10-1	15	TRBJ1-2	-	CASSERRDPNYGYTF	TGCGCCAGCAGTGAGCGCCGGGACCCCAACTATGGCTACACCTTC
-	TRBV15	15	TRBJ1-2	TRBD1	CATSRGSGTGGGYTF	TGTGCCACCAGCAGGGGTTCCGGGACAGGGGGTGGCTACACCTTC
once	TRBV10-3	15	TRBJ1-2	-	CAISVQEGGHYGYTF	TGTGCCATCAGCGTACAGGAGGGGGGCCACTATGGCTACACCTTC
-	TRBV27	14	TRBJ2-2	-	CASSTPGHTGELFF	TGTGCCAGCAGCACGCCAGGACACACCGGGGAGCTGTTTTTT
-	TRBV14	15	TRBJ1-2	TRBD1	CASSQGDRAIYGYTF	TGTGCCAGCAGCCAAGGCGACAGGGCGATATACGGCTACACCTTC
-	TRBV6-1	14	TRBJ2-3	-	CASSKLVHTDTQYF	TGTGCCAGCAGTAAACTAGTGCACACAGATACGCAGTATTTT
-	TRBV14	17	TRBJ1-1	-	CASSHPTSVIRQTEAFF	TGTGCCAGCAGCCATCCGACCTCCGTTATCCGCCAGACTGAAGCTTTCTTT
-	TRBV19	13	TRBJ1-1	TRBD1	CATNTGVTTEAFF	TGTGCCACCAACACAGGGGTTACAACTGAAGCTTTCTTT
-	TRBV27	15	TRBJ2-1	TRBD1	CASSLFGQGRNGQFF	TGTGCCAGCAGTTTATTCGGACAGGGTAGGAACGGTCAGTTCTTC
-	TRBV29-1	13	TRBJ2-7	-	CSVEGSQNHEQYF	TGCAGCGTTGAGGGGTCGCAGAACCACGAGCAGTACTTC
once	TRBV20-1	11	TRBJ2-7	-	CSARGSAEQYF	TGCAGTGCTAGGGGATCAGCTGAACAGTACTTC
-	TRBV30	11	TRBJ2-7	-	CASTSLYEQYF	TGTGCCTCGACTAGTCTCTACGAGCAGTACTTC
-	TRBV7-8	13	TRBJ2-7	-	CASSRISGYEQYF	TGTGCCAGCAGCCGCATTTCAGGGTACGAGCAGTACTTC
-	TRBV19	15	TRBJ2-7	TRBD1	CASSIGTGGSYEQYF	TGTGCCAGTAGTATTGGGACAGGGGGCTCCTACGAGCAGTACTTC
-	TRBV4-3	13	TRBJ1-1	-	CASSQERSTEAFF	TGCGCCAGCAGCCAAGAACGGAGTACTGAAGCTTTCTTT
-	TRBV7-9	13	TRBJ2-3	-	CASSPDASDTQYF	TGTGCCAGCAGCCCGGACGCCTCAGATACGCAGTATTTT
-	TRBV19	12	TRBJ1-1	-	CASSQIGFEAFF	TGTGCCAGTAGCCAGATAGGATTTGAAGCTTTCTTT
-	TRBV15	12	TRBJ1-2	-	CATSPGVEHYTF	TGTGCCACCAGCCCAGGGGTTGAGCACTACACCTTC
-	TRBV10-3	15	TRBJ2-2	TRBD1	CAISAGQGNTGELFF	TGTGCCATCAGTGCTGGACAGGGAAACACCGGGGAGCTGTTTTTT